The 15 T cell receptor beta chains in this list originate from one sample, sequenced in a study of OX40 agonist ivuxolimab in advanced cancers. TCRdb's copy holds only in-frame clones and misses some; the assay was immunoSEQ multiplex PCR. The sample comprises fewer than 10,000 clones, around three quarters of which are singletons, and roughly 29% rests with the top ten. This specimen was CD4+ or CD8+ T cells sorted from blood, taken in a trial of the OX40 agonist ivuxolimab. These receptors were obtained from an adult with an advanced solid tumor such as melanoma, head and neck, liver or kidney cancer.

The chain joins TRBV6-8 to TRBJ1-5; 7 positions agree with TRBD1. The length of the CDR3 is 14 residues. V lost 2 bases to trimming and J lost 5 bases; unmatched junction nucleotides: 3. Germline-derived CDR1 and CDR2 are MNHGY and SAAAGT. CDR3 amino acids: CASSYRDSYQPQHF. The CDR3 DNA sequence: TGTGCCAGCAGTTACCGGGACAGTTATCAGCCCCAGCATTTT.

The genes are TRBV7-6 and TRBJ2-1; D ambiguous. The CDR3 covers 12 residues. The V and J ends lost 1 base and 6 bases respectively, with 4 bases between them. Germline CDR1 reads SGHVS; CDR2 reads FNYEAQ. CDR3 bases: TGTGCCAGCAGCTTAGGTTCCAATGAGCAGTTCTTC. Translation gives CASSLGSNEQFF.

The rearrangement uses TRBV9 and TRBJ2-7; TRBD1 or TRBD2 may be the D gene (7 bases each). Per the germline V gene, CDR1 is SGDLS and CDR2 is YYNGEE. This CDR3 region has 14 residues. The V end lost 3 bases, the J end lost 6 bases, and 16 bases lay between the germline ends. The CDR3 DNA follows: TGTGCCAGCAGCGCAGGGGGGGCCCGCACCGAGCAGTACTTC. This sequence encodes CASSAGGARTEQYF.

The chain is built from TRBV6-5 and TRBJ2-1; D is ambiguous. CDR3 length: 12 residues. V was pared by 4 bases and J by 10 bases, with 11 bases between. CDR1 and CDR2 from the germline V gene are MNHEY and SVGAGI. Here the CDR3 reads CASSSLSWEQFF. The CDR3 DNA sequence: TGTGCCAGCAGTTCCCTGAGCTGGGAGCAGTTCTTC.

The chain is built from TRBV27 and TRBJ1-2, with D unclear. CDR3 length equals 13 residues. Germline V gene data show CDR1 as MNHEY and CDR2 as SMNVEV (reference sequence). Trimming removed 2 bases from V and 3 bases from J, with 7 bases in between. CDR3 DNA sequence: TGTGCCAGCAGTTTAGCCGGGGACTATGGCTACACCTTC. Translated: CASSLAGDYGYTF.

This chain connects TRBV9 to TRBJ2-7; 7 bases fit TRBD1. Per germline, CDR1 SGDLS and CDR2 YYNGEE. The CDR3 length is 15 residues. The ends lost 3 bases at V and 0 bases at J; junction bases unmatched: 6. The CDR3 coding sequence is TGTGCCAGCAGCGCTACAGGGGACAGCTCCTACGAGCAGTACTTC. This codes for CASSATGDSSYEQYF. The full variable domain, completed using reference TRBV9 and TRBJ2-7, is DSGVTQTPKHLITATGQRVTLRCSPRSGDLSVYWYQQSLDQGLQFLIQYYNGEERAKGNILERFSAQQFPDLHSELNLSSLELGDSALYFCASSATGDSSYEQYFGPGTRLTVT.

This clone is deemed medium-sized. V is TRBV2 and J is TRBJ2-3; 7 bases line up with TRBD1. V shed 4 bases and J 2 bases; nucleotides not matched to a gene: 6. This CDR3 is built from 15 residues. The germline gives CDR1 SNHLY, CDR2 FYNNEI. The CDR3 reads CASSAGTASTDTQYF. CDR3 DNA sequence: TGTGCCAGCAGTGCCGGGACAGCATCCACAGATACGCAGTATTTT.

V usage is TRBV5-1 and J usage is TRBJ2-2; D may be TRBD1 or TRBD2 (5 bases each). V was shortened by 4 bases and J by 5 bases, with 15 bases between the two germline ends. This CDR3 spans 15 amino acids. From germline, CDR1 is SGHRS and CDR2 YFSETQ. CDR3 sequence: CASSLFRGETGELFF. The CDR3 region has the DNA TGCGCCAGCAGCCTTTTCAGAGGGGAAACCGGGGAGCTGTTTTTT.

This clone was recorded once. The rearrangement joins TRBV4-1 to TRBJ2-2; D gene uncertain. Germline CDR1 is MGHRA and CDR2 is YSYEKL. The CDR3 has 14 amino acids. Trimming stripped 1 base from V and 6 bases from J, with 9 bases between. CDR3 sequence: CASSQVEMSGELFF. DNA for the CDR3: TGCGCCAGCAGCCAAGTCGAGATGTCCGGGGAGCTGTTTTTT.

Sample share makes this clone medium-sized. V usage is TRBV5-1 and J usage is TRBJ2-6; TRBD2 might be the D (5 bases). This CDR3 comprises 15 residues. The germline gives CDR1 SGHRS, CDR2 YFSETQ. The V end was cut by 9 bases, the J end by 0 bases, with 13 bases between. The CDR3 DNA sequence: TGCGCCACCAGGACTCGGCCCTCTGGGGCCAACGTCCTGACTTTC. Translation gives CATRTRPSGANVLTF.

The V gene is TRBV28, the J gene TRBJ1-4, with TRBD1 matching over 7 bases. The CDR3 is 14 residues long. V gave up 2 bases and J gave up 7 bases; unmatched junction bases: 4. CDR1 and CDR2 (germline): MDHEN, SYDVKM. CDR3 in amino acids: CASSLTPGGEKLFF. CDR3 sequence (DNA): TGTGCCAGCAGTTTAACTCCAGGGGGTGAAAAACTGTTTTTT.

This rearrangement joins TRBV9 to TRBJ1-4; a weak D match, TRBD1 (5 bases). CDR1 SGDLS and CDR2 YYNGEE come from the germline V gene. The CDR3 has 14 amino acids. The germline V and J ends were trimmed by 0 bases and 8 bases, with 11 bases remaining between them. CDR3 sequence: CASSVGEGYEKLFF. The CDR3 nucleotides are TGTGCCAGCAGCGTAGGGGAGGGGTACGAAAAACTGTTTTTT.

The chain combines TRBV11-3 with TRBJ2-5; D gene unclear. The CDR3 has 15 residues. V gave up 0 bases and J gave up 7 bases, with 15 bases separating them. Germline CDR1 SGHNT, CDR2 YENEEA. The DNA of the CDR3 is TGTGCCAGCAGCTTAGAGACCGGGCCAACGGGGACCCAGTACTTC. Translation gives CASSLETGPTGTQYF.

The rearrangement uses TRBV5-4 and TRBJ2-7; D unclear. There are 13 residues in the CDR3. CDR1 is SGHNT, CDR2 YYREEE, per germline (reference sequence). With 0 bases removed from V and 2 bases from J, the gap between germline ends came to 6 bases. CDR3 in amino acids: CASSLVGTYEQYF. DNA for the CDR3: TGTGCCAGCAGCTTGGTGGGGACCTACGAGCAGTACTTC.

By sample fraction, this clone is medium-sized. The chain recombines TRBV2 with TRBJ1-2; maybe TRBD1 (5 bases). Trimming pared 7 bases from V and 8 bases from J, leaving 17 bases between. CDR1 is SNHLY, CDR2 FYNNEI, per germline. The CDR3 extends over 13 amino acids. CDR3 amino acids: CASTPTGRPGYTF. Here the CDR3 DNA reads TGTGCCAGCACCCCAACGGGGCGCCCGGGCTACACCTTC.